The table lists the clone carrying this T cell receptor beta chain with many counts. Germline V gives CDR1 SGHVS, CDR2 FNYEAQ. V lost 4 bases to trimming and J lost 2 bases, with 13 bases between them. This CDR3 comprises 15 residues. The data are from a study of T-cell reconstitution after alpha-beta-depleted transplantation in children. TCRbeta library preparation incorporated unique molecular identifiers. One entry per CDR3 protein results from TCRdb running MiXCR on the PCR reads. The repertoire has about 200,000 distinct CDR3 sequences, about 7% of them found once; the top ten carry around 5%. The TCR was taken from a boy aged 2-15 years with acute lymphoblastic leukemia, due to receive a stem cell transplant. V gene TRBV7-6 combines with J gene TRBJ2-3, with D perhaps matching TRBD2 (6 bases). The sequences come from PBMCs, collected before TCRalphabeta/CD19-depleted stem cell transplant. CDR3 protein: CASSSSAGVTDTQYF. CDR3 nucleotides: TGTGCCAGCAGCTCATCAGCGGGCGTCACAGATACGCAGTATTTT. Looking up the rest from reference TRBV7-6 and TRBJ2-3 gives the full variable domain: GAGVSQSPRYKVTKRGQDVALRCDPISGHVSLYWYRQALGQGPEFLTYFNYEAQQDKSGLPNDRFSAERPEGSISTLTIQRTEQRDSAMYRCASSSSAGVTDTQYFGPGTRLTVL.